The entry below gives a single TCR beta chain sequence along with its context. The antigen is undetermined. The source of the sample is a study of response to subunit inactivated influenza vaccine. Whole-study findings and limits: A suggestion made by the authors is that each seasonal influenza vaccination recruits few new T cells.

The CDR3 loop spans 12 amino acids. The germline V and J ends were trimmed by 8 bases and 6 bases, with 10 bases remaining between them. The germline gives CDR1 MDHEN, CDR2 SYDVKM. TCRdb reprocessed the RT-PCR reads via MiXCR and lists one record per CDR3 protein. The sample lists 650,000 to 800,000 distinct CDR3 sequences, over 11% seen once, with 5.5% to 8% in the top ten. The sample in question was PBMCs from blood, obtained 14 to 15 days before vaccination. This TCR was sampled from a man aged 50 or older who received an inactivated influenza vaccine. The chain recombines TRBV28 with TRBJ2-2, with a tentative D call TRBD2 (5 bases). The CDR3 region is CASGSQPGELFF. Here the CDR3 DNA reads TGTGCCAGCGGGAGCCAGCCCGGGGAGCTGTTTTTT.